The clone carrying this T cell receptor (beta chain) was seen a few times. Its antigen is currently unknown. This entry comes from a study of vaccination and CD4 T cells after COVID-19. The treatment: roughly ten-day PBMC culture with coronavirus spike peptide pools or control peptides (ViraFEST assay). An Oncomine TCR Beta short-read assay was used to sequence the DNA from cultured CD4+ T cells. MiXCR, run by TCRdb on the PCR reads, gives a single entry per CDR3 protein. In the table there are around 15,000 distinct CDR3 sequences, around 44% of which are singletons. Trimming stripped 0 bases from V and 4 bases from J, with 17 bases between. The germline V gene has CDR1 MGHDK and CDR2 SYGVNS. CDR3 size: 17 residues.

The receptor was derived from a human donor who had recovered from COVID-19. The rearrangement links TRBV25-1 to TRBJ2-3; D ambiguous. The source material was CD4+ T cells from blood, cultured in vitro, sampled after SARS-CoV-2 vaccination. The CDR3 sequence is CASSEYGRAIGPDTQYF. CDR3 bases: TGTGCCAGCAGTGAATACGGTAGGGCTATCGGACCAGATACGCAGTATTTT.